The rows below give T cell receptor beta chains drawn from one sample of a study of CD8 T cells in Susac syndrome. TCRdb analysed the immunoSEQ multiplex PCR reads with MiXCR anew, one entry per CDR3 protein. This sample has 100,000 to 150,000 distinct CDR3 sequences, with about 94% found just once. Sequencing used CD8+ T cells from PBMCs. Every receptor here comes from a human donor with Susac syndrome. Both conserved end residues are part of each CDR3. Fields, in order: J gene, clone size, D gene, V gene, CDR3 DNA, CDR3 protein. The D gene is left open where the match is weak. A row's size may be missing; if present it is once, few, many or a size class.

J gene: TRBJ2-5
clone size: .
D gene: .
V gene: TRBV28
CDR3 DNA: TGTGCCAGCAGCCGTACCCGGATTGGGGAGACCCAGTACTTC
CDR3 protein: CASSRTRIGETQYF

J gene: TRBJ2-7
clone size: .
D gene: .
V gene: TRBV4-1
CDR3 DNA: TGCGCCAGCAGCCGAAATCGGGGCAGCGAGCAGTACTTC
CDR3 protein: CASSRNRGSEQYF

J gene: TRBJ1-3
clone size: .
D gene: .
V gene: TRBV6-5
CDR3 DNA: TGTGCCAGCAGTTACAGACATTCGCCGCCTGGAAACACCATATATTTT
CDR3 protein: CASSYRHSPPGNTIYF

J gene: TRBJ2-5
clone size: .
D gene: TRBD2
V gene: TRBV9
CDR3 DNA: TGTGCCAGCAGCGGTAGCGGGAGCCTAACGGAGACCCAGTACTTC
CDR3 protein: CASSGSGSLTETQYF

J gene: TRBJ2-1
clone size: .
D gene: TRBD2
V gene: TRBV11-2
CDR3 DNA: TGTGCCAGCAGCCCCAACCCCCGGACTAGCGGGAGCTCCTACAATGAGCAGTTCTTC
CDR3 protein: CASSPNPRTSGSSYNEQFF

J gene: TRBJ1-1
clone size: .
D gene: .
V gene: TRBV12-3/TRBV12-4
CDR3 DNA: TGTGCCAGCATACCGAACTTGAACACTGAAGCTTTCTTT
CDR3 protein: CASIPNLNTEAFF

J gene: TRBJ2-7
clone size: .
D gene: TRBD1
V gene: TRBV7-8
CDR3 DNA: TGTGCCAGCAGCTTAGTCCGGGACAGGCGAAGCTACGAGCAGTACTTC
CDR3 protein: CASSLVRDRRSYEQYF

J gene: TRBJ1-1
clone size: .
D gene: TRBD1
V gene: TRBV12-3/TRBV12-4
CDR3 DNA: TGTGCCAGCAGTTCGGGGACAGGAGACAAAGCTTTCTTT
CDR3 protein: CASSSGTGDKAFF

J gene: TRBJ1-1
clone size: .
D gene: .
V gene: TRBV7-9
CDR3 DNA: TGTGCCAGCAGCTTAGGTGGGGCTGAAGCTTTCTTT
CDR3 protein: CASSLGGAEAFF

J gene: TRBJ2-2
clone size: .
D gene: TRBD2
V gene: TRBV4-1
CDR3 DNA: TGCGCCAGCAGCCAAGAGGCGGGGGGCACCGGGGAGCTGTTTTTT
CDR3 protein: CASSQEAGGTGELFF

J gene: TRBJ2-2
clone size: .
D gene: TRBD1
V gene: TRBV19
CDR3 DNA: TGTGCCAGTAAGGGACAGGGCGACACCGGGGAGCTGTTTTTT
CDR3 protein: CASKGQGDTGELFF

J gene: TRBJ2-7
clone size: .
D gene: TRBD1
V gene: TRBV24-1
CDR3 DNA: TGTGCCACCAGTGACACCCGGGACAGGGACTACGAGCAGTACTTC
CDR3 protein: CATSDTRDRDYEQYF

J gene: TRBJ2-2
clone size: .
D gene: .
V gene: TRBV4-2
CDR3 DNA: TGTGCCAGCAGCCAAGGAACCGGGACACGCAACACCGGGGAGCTGTTTTTT
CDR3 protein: CASSQGTGTRNTGELFF

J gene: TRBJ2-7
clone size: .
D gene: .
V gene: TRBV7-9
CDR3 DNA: TGTGCCAGCAGCTTATCGGGGCAGGGAAGGCACGAGCAGTACTTC
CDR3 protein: CASSLSGQGRHEQYF

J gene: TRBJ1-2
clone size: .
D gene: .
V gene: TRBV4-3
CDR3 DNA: TGCGCCAGCAGCCCCGCCGTTGGGGTGAACTATGGCTACACCTTC
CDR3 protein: CASSPAVGVNYGYTF

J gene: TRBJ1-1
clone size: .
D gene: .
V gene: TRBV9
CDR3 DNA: TGTGCCAGCAGCGACGGGGATGAAGCTTTCTTT
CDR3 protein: CASSDGDEAFF

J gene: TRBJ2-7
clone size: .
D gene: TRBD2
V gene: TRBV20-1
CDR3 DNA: TGCAGTGCTAGAGGGGAGCGGGGGTACGACGAGCAGTACTTC
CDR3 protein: CSARGERGYDEQYF

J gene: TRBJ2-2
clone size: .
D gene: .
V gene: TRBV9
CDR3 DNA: TGTGCCAGCAGCGCCCTTGGCACCGGGGAGCTGTTTTTT
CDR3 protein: CASSALGTGELFF

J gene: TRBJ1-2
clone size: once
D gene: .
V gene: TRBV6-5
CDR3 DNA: TGTGCCAGCAGTTACGAAGGCGAAGGACGCTATGGCTACACCTTC
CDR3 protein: CASSYEGEGRYGYTF

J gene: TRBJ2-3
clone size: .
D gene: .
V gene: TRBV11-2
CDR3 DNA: TGTGCCAGCAGCACTCCTAACAAGCTCGATACGCAGTATTTT
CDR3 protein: CASSTPNKLDTQYF

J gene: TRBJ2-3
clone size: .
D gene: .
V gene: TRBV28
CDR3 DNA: TGTGCCAGCAGCATGTCGGGGGGCGGGGATACGCAGTATTTT
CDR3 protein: CASSMSGGGDTQYF

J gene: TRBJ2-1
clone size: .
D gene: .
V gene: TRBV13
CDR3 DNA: TGTGCCACCGGGACCGGTGGGGACAATGAGCAGTTCTTC
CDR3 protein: CATGTGGDNEQFF

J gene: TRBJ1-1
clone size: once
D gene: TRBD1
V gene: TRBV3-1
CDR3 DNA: TGTGCCAGCAGTCAACAGACCTTGACAGGGTGGACTGAAGCTTTCTTT
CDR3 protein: CASSQQTLTGWTEAFF

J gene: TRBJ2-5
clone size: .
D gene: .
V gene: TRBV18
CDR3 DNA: TGTGCCAGCTCACGCGTCGGGAGCGTTGAGACCCAGTACTTC
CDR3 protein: CASSRVGSVETQYF

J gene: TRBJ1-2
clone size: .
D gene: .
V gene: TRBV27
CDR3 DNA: TGTGCCAGCAGTGTACGAGAGGTTGGCTATGGCTACACCTTC
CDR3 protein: CASSVREVGYGYTF

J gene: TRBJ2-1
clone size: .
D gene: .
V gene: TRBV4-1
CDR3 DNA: TGCGCCAGCAGCCAAGATAGTATCTACAATGAGCAGTTCTTC
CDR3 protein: CASSQDSIYNEQFF

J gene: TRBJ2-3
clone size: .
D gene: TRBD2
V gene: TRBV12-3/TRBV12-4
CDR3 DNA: TGTGCCAGCAGTTCTAGCGGGGTCACAGATACGCAGTATTTT
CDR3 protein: CASSSSGVTDTQYF